This T cell receptor beta chain was observed in a study of PD-L1 blockade in urothelial cancer. Study outcomes and limitations: Durable benefit accompanied greater 3-week expansion of tumor-associated blood clones.

Sequencing was performed with immunoSEQ multiplex PCR; in TCRdb, only in-frame clones are kept and a portion is missing. The sample yields roughly 27,000 clones, around 87% seen once. Note on this clone: Its antigen is unknown.

CDR3 length: 16 amino acids. Germline trimming cut 5 bases from V and 4 bases from J; bases unmatched to any gene: 8. Looked up from germline, CDR1 is SEHNR and CDR2 is FQNEAQ (reference sequence). This sequence originates from a man between 45 and 60 years old with urothelial cancer. The chain recombines TRBV7-9 with TRBJ2-1; TRBD1 matches 10 bases. The sample consisted of PBMCs, taken around atezolizumab (anti-PD-L1) treatment. The CDR3 DNA is TGTGCCAGCAGCCCCGGGACAGGGGAAAATTACAATGAGCAGTTCTTC. This codes for CASSPGTGENYNEQFF.